Each of the 12 T cell receptor beta chains below was sequenced from the same sample in a study of blood T cell repertoires in COVID-19. The assay was immunoSEQ multiplex PCR, and TCRdb's table has in-frame clones only and misses some. Of some 69,000 clones in the sample, more than 75% were seen once. The sequenced sample consisted of peripheral blood. Receptor source: a man aged 55 to 69 with acute or convalescent COVID-19.

The chain recombines TRBV19 with TRBJ2-1, with D uncertain. Trimming pared 5 bases from V and 0 bases from J, leaving 14 bases between. Germline loops: CDR1 LNHDA, CDR2 SQIVND (reference sequence). CDR3 size: 16 residues. CDR3 sequence (DNA): TGTGCCAGTAGTCGTGACATACCGAGCTCCTACAATGAGCAGTTCTTC. The encoded protein is CASSRDIPSSYNEQFF.

This rearrangement joins TRBV25-1 to TRBJ1-3, with TRBD1 matching over 9 bases. With 6 bases clipped from V and 0 bases from J, the junction kept 6 bases outside the gene matches. The CDR3 length is 16 residues. Germline CDR1 MGHDK, CDR2 SYGVNS. The CDR3 DNA sequence: TGTGCCAGCAGGGGGGACAGGGCTCTCTCTGGAAACACCATATATTTT. Its protein is CASRGDRALSGNTIYF. Based on the CDR3 plus reference TRBV25-1 and TRBJ1-3, the full variable domain is EADIYQTPRYLVIGTGKKITLECSQTMGHDKMYWYQQDPGMELHLIHYSYGVNSTEKGDLSSESTVSRIRTEHFPLTLESARPSHTSQYLCASRGDRALSGNTIYFGEGSWLTVV.

CDR3 coding DNA: TGCGCCAGCAGCTTAAACCCGGGGTCCTACTCTGGAAACACCATATATTTT. Its protein product is CASSLNPGSYSGNTIYF. The rearrangement joins TRBV5-1 to TRBJ1-3; no definite D call. Trimming left V 2 bases short and J 0 bases short, with 15 bases between. CDR1 SGHRS and CDR2 YFSETQ come from the germline V gene. The CDR3 covers 17 residues. The full variable domain, with the rest looked up from reference TRBV5-1 and TRBJ1-3, is KAGVTQTPRYLIKTRGQQVTLSCSPISGHRSVSWYQQTPGQGLQFLFEYFSETQRNKGNFPGRFSGRQFSNSRSEMNVSTLELGDSALYLCASSLNPGSYSGNTIYFGEGSWLTVV.

The chain links TRBV14 to TRBJ2-2, with D unclear. The germline V gene encodes CDR1 SGHDN and CDR2 FVKESK. Trimming removed 0 bases at V and 4 bases at J, with 6 bases between. The length of the CDR3 is 14 residues. The DNA of the CDR3 is TGTGCCAGCAGCCAAGATTGGAGCACCGGGGAGCTGTTTTTT. Amino acid sequence: CASSQDWSTGELFF.

The chain couples TRBV15 to TRBJ2-1; 11 positions match TRBD2. J lost 5 bases, V lost 5 bases, and 5 bases had no gene match. The CDR3 loop spans 15 amino acids. CDR1 is LNHNV, CDR2 YYDKDF, per germline (reference sequence). CDR3 region: CATSDRLAGNNEQFF. The CDR3 DNA is TGTGCCACCAGCGATAGACTAGCGGGAAACAATGAGCAGTTCTTC.

A few counts support this clone. Written as DNA, the CDR3 is TGTGCCAGTAGTATAATCGGGACAGGGAGTAACACACGTCAGCCCCAGCATTTT. As protein: CASSIIGTGSNTRQPQHF. The chain employs TRBV19 and TRBJ1-5; 9 positions match TRBD1. The CDR3 length is 18 residues. Losses at the gene ends were 2 bases for V and 6 bases for J; bases not matched to a gene: 14. Germline CDR1 is LNHDA and CDR2 is SQIVND (reference sequence).

The chain joins TRBV19 to TRBJ1-1; 7 bases match TRBD1. The CDR3 contains 15 residues. Germline CDR1 LNHDA, CDR2 SQIVND (reference sequence). With V trimmed by 3 bases and J by 2 bases, 6 bases remained unmatched. CDR3 DNA sequence: TGTGCCAGTAGTATGGCTGGGACAGCTAACACTGAAGCTTTCTTT. Translating it yields CASSMAGTANTEAFF.

V usage is TRBV14 and J usage is TRBJ1-2, with unresolved D. The ends were cut back, 0 bases at V and 8 bases at J, with 16 bases in the middle. The CDR3 has 15 residues. The germline gives CDR1 SGHDN, CDR2 FVKESK. CDR3 residues: CASSQDGRRVMGYTF. DNA for the CDR3: TGTGCCAGCAGCCAAGACGGGCGGAGGGTTATGGGCTACACCTTC.

This chain joins TRBV30 and TRBJ1-5, with D uncertain. CDR1 and CDR2 from the germline V gene are GTSNPN and SVGIG (reference sequence). V lost 2 bases to trimming and J lost 2 bases, with 19 bases between them. CDR3 size: 17 residues. The CDR3 DNA reads TGTGCCTGGAGTAGTGGTCAGGACTACGAGGGCAATCAGCCCCAGCATTTT. It is translated as CAWSSGQDYEGNQPQHF.

The J gene is TRBJ1-4, the V gene TRBV6-5; 8 bases are shared with TRBD1. The CDR3 spans 14 residues. V trimming: 4 bases; J trimming: 4 bases; junction bases outside the gene matches: 2. CDR1 is MNHEY and CDR2 is SVGAGI in the germline V gene. In DNA form, the CDR3 reads TGTGCCAGCAGTTGGACAGGGATTAATGAAAAACTGTTTTTT. It specifies CASSWTGINEKLFF.

This chain's CDR3 is CASSLLIGLAGGYEQFF. In DNA form, the CDR3 reads TGTGCCAGCAGCCTTCTTATCGGACTAGCGGGGGGTTATGAGCAGTTCTTC. The rearrangement links TRBV7-6 to TRBJ2-1; 14 bases match TRBD2. This CDR3 has 17 amino acids. Germline CDR1 is SGHVS and CDR2 is FNYEAQ. V lost 5 bases, J lost 8 bases, and 11 bases stayed unmatched.

The chain carries TRBV2 and TRBJ1-5, with D unclear. The CDR3 is made up of 14 amino acids. The V gene's germline CDR1 is SNHLY and CDR2 FYNNEI. V was shortened by 6 bases and J by 0 bases, with 9 bases between the two germline ends. CDR3 region: CASRSGLSNQPQHF. The CDR3 coding sequence is TGTGCCAGCAGATCAGGCCTTAGCAATCAGCCCCAGCATTTT.